This TCR beta chain was retrieved from a study of cytomegalovirus exposure and HLA in healthy donors. At the level of the study: The 95 to 150 validation repertoires, a later analysis reported, used the same platform as the roughly 610 first-cohort repertoires.

Whole-study results and caveats: The finding came from a later analysis; first-cohort TCR clusters tended to co-occur in the 110 or so validation repertoires. Testing in vitro showed a few CMV-associated chains specific for CMV antigens.

Trimming took 5 bases from V and 10 from J; bases not matched to a gene: 10. Germline assignment: CDR1 SEHNR and CDR2 FQNEAQ (reference sequence). The CDR3 consists of 15 residues. The table came from immunoSEQ multiplex PCR; TCRdb's copy has only in-frame clones and leaves some out. Of about 100,000 clones in the sample, approximately 85% were seen once. With respect to this clone: As yet, its antigen is unknown.

The V gene is TRBV7-9, the J gene TRBJ1-6, with 8 positions matching TRBD1. Source material: PBMCs. The sequence was obtained from a woman between 18 and 30 years old in good health and CMV-seronegative. The CDR3 here is CASSPPGQERSPLHF. Written as DNA, the CDR3 is TGTGCCAGCAGCCCCCCGGGACAGGAGAGGTCACCCCTCCACTTT.